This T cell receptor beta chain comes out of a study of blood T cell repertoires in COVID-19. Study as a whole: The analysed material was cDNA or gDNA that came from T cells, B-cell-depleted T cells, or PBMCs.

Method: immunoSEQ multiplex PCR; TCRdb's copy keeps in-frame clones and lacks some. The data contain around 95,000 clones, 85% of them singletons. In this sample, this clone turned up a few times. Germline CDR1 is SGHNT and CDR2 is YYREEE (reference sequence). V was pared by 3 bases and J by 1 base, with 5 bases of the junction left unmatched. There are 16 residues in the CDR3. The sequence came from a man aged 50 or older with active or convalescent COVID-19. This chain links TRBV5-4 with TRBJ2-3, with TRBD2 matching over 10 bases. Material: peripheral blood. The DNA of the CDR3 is TGTGCCAGCAGCTCCGGGACTAGCGTACGCACAGATACGCAGTATTTT. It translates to CASSSGTSVRTDTQYF.